The rows below give T cell receptor beta chains drawn from one sample of a study of regulatory T cells in long-lasting Graves disease. Via MiXCR, TCRdb re-called the multiplex PCR reads, giving one row per CDR3 protein. The data hold over 650,000 distinct CDR3 sequences, with around 32% observed a single time. The source was peripheral blood mononuclear cells (PBMCs), collected when the disease was refractory, from a patient treated with antithyroid drugs. These receptors were collected from a female donor with Graves disease. Each CDR3 is given with its conserved first and last residue. The D gene is left open where the match is weak. The listing skips clone size in some rows; elsewhere it reads once, few, many or a size class.

V	size	D	J	CDR3
TRBV5-6	.	.	TRBJ2-2	CASSLDPTVRWGELFF
TRBV2	many	.	TRBJ1-1	CASKALRDTEAFF
TRBV7-2	few	.	TRBJ1-1	CASSLVGGGDTEAFF
TRBV16	.	.	TRBJ1-1	CASSQSLKNTEAFF
TRBV14	.	.	TRBJ1-3	CASSHERGFGNTIYF
TRBV5-1	.	.	TRBJ1-2	CASSDGRGWRNNYGYTF
TRBV27	once	.	TRBJ1-1	CASSLWEGRDTEAFF
TRBV20-1	.	TRBD1	TRBJ1-2	CSASPGTGDYGYTF
TRBV12-3/TRBV12-4	many	TRBD1	TRBJ2-2	CASRADRTNTGELFF
TRBV24-1	few	.	TRBJ2-5	CATSPGAGGGETQYF
TRBV6-2/TRBV6-3	.	TRBD1	TRBJ1-2	CASSYSGQGSGRGYTF
TRBV6-2/TRBV6-3	once	.	TRBJ1-5	CASSELEGWNQPQHF
TRBV2	.	TRBD1	TRBJ1-4	CASTDREATNEKLFF
TRBV15	.	TRBD1	TRBJ1-2	CATSSSPWGQGVGGYTF
TRBV14	.	TRBD1	TRBJ1-4	CASSQAGGLSEKLFF
TRBV29-1	.	TRBD1	TRBJ2-5	CSVAGQGAETQYF
TRBV28	few	TRBD1	TRBJ2-2	CASSPIRGTGNTGELFF
TRBV6-1	.	TRBD1	TRBJ1-2	CASSTGTGGNGYTF
TRBV24-1	.	TRBD2	TRBJ2-2	CATSHLRASGVRTGELFF
TRBV6-1	.	TRBD2	TRBJ2-2	CASSERERSTGELFF
TRBV4-1	once	.	TRBJ1-2	CASSQGSSNYGYTF
TRBV19	few	TRBD2	TRBJ2-6	CASSMGGTAGANVLTF
TRBV6-1	.	.	TRBJ1-5	CASKEVHQPQHF
TRBV27	few	TRBD1	TRBJ1-2	CASSGFLTGVYGYTF